The clone carrying this T cell receptor beta chain was seen only once. The data originate from a study of OX40 agonist ivuxolimab in advanced cancers. Clones were read by immunoSEQ multiplex PCR, and TCRdb kept only the in-frame ones, dropping some. The sample has tens of thousands of clones, roughly 84% seen once. Per germline, CDR1 SEHNR and CDR2 FQNEAQ (reference sequence). V shed 3 bases, J shed 5 bases, and the junction held 15 bases outside the gene matches. The length of the CDR3 is 17 residues. Sample: CD4+ or CD8+ T cells sorted from blood, taken in a trial of the OX40 agonist ivuxolimab. The receptor comes from an adult with an advanced solid tumor such as melanoma, head and neck, liver or kidney cancer. The genes are TRBV7-9 and TRBJ1-2; 7 nucleotides agree with TRBD1. The CDR3 bases are TGTGCCAGCAGCTTGGGGCACATCGACAGGGAGCCATATGGCTACACCTTC. Amino acid sequence: CASSLGHIDREPYGYTF.